The 27 T cell receptor beta chains listed next were all sequenced from one sample in a study of blood T cells in healthy people across ages. Then a second PCR, running roughly 7 to 11 cycles, was carried out with a sample-barcoded 5' primer and a J-beta primer mix. TCRdb itself ran the 5' RACE reads through MiXCR, one entry per CDR3 protein. The sample lists some 850,000 distinct CDR3 sequences; 25% to 30% were seen once. These same records also appear under a second study, on T cells of mothers and their children.

What was sequenced was blood. The receptors originated from a boy younger than 18 in good health.

The table lists this clonotype with a few counts. The chain has TRBV2 and TRBJ2-7; D is unresolved. This CDR3 contains 14 residues. The V and J ends lost 3 bases and 5 bases respectively, with 14 bases between them. The germline CDR1 and CDR2 sequences are SNHLY and FYNNEI. The CDR3 loop is CASSEDVLLHEQYF. DNA of the CDR3: TGTGCCAGCAGTGAGGACGTGCTGCTCCACGAGCAGTACTTC.

This clonotype was seen a handful of times. A much larger clone differs from this one at a single base, so this may be a read error. This rearrangement joins TRBV5-5 to TRBJ2-5; 9 bases are a match to TRBD1. In germline, CDR1 is SGHKS, CDR2 YYEKEE (reference sequence). The V gene end was trimmed by 4 bases and the J gene end by 7 bases; junction bases not matched to a gene: 2. There are 12 residues in the CDR3. CDR3 residues: CASSRQGGTQYF. DNA of the CDR3: TGTGCCAGCAGCCGACAGGGGGGGACCCAGTACTTC.

This clonotype was seen many times. This chain joins TRBV7-9 and TRBJ2-5, with 7 positions matching TRBD1. Losses at the gene ends were 3 bases for V and 8 bases for J; bases not matched to a gene: 6. The germline gives CDR1 SEHNR, CDR2 FQNEAQ (reference sequence). This CDR3 contains 13 residues. Here the CDR3 reads CASSFTGADTQYF. CDR3 coding DNA: TGTGCCAGCAGCTTTACAGGGGCCGACACCCAGTACTTC.

The chain recombines TRBV12-3 or TRBV12-4 with TRBJ1-2, with 7 positions matching TRBD1. Germline trimming cut 6 bases from V and 10 bases from J; bases unmatched to any gene: 11. The length of the CDR3 is 13 residues. DNA of the CDR3: TGTGCCAGCAGACCCACAGGGGCCGCGATCTACACCTTC. The encoded protein is CASRPTGAAIYTF.

This clonotype was counted a few times. The chain couples TRBV19 to TRBJ2-1; D not certain. The germline V gene encodes CDR1 LNHDA and CDR2 SQIVND (reference sequence). V was pared by 5 bases and J by 10 bases, with 12 bases between. This CDR3 is 12 amino acids long. The CDR3, as DNA: TGTGCCAGTAGTCATACTGGCGAAGAGCAGTTCTTC. Protein sequence: CASSHTGEEQFF.

This clonotype was observed a few times. V and J are TRBV7-9 and TRBJ1-4, with D unclear. Germline CDR1 is SEHNR and CDR2 is FQNEAQ (reference sequence). V was trimmed by 5 bases and J by 5 bases, leaving 15 bases between them. The CDR3 totals 15 residues. The DNA for the CDR3 is TGTGCCAGCAGCCTGACCGCGGCGAGCAATGAAAAACTGTTTTTT. It is translated as CASSLTAASNEKLFF.

To note about this clonotype: A junction boundary mismatches the germline segment, possibly from a read error. CDR3 amino acids: CVSSLGSRSGQETQYF. Here the CDR3 DNA reads TGTGTCAGCAGCTTAGGGTCTCGGAGCGGGCAAGAGACCCAGTACTTC. The rearrangement uses TRBV7-3 and TRBJ2-5; maybe TRBD2 (6 bases). Per germline, CDR1 SGHTA and CDR2 FQGTGA. The CDR3 runs 16 residues.

The chain carries TRBV12-3 or TRBV12-4 and TRBJ2-2; TRBD2 matches 7 bases. The CDR3 runs 16 residues. V shed 6 bases and J 6 bases; nucleotides not matched to a gene: 13. The CDR3 nucleotides read TGTGCCAGCAGCTCCCGTATTGGGGGGGGGGCCGGGGAGCTGTTTTTT. Translated, it gives CASSSRIGGGAGELFF.

CDR3 amino acids: CSAVGSIQYF. The CDR3 DNA reads TGCAGTGCTGTAGGAAGCATTCAGTACTTC. The chain links TRBV20-1 to TRBJ2-4; no clear D. The CDR3 is made up of 10 amino acids. Germline V gene sequence: CDR1 DFQATT, CDR2 SNEGSKA (reference sequence). The V gene lost 5 bases and the J gene lost 9 bases, with 8 bases spanning the gap.

V is TRBV7-9 and J is TRBJ1-4; TRBD1 agrees at 10 bases. The trim removed 5 bases at V and 7 bases at J, leaving 4 bases unmatched. CDR1 and CDR2 from the germline V gene are SEHNR and FQNEAQ (reference sequence). The CDR3 runs to 14 residues. The CDR3 loop reads CASSIGQGGEKLFF. The CDR3 nucleotides are TGTGCCAGCAGCATCGGACAGGGGGGTGAAAAACTGTTTTTT.

The table lists this clonotype with a few counts. The chain carries TRBV7-6 and TRBJ2-6; D is unclear. The CDR3 runs to 16 residues. Trimming left V 1 base short and J 2 bases short, with 9 bases between. Germline CDR1 is SGHVS and CDR2 is FNYEAQ. The CDR3 sequence: CASSLVPPAGANVLTF. The DNA for the CDR3 is TGTGCCAGCAGCTTAGTCCCCCCGGCTGGGGCCAACGTCCTGACTTTC.

The rearrangement joins TRBV7-9 to TRBJ2-5; 8 nucleotides line up with TRBD2. Germline assignment: CDR1 SEHNR and CDR2 FQNEAQ (reference sequence). Trimming at V came to 2 bases and at J to 4 bases, leaving 21 bases not matched to a gene. The CDR3 loop spans 20 amino acids. The CDR3 loop is CASSLPWGSGTPPRPETQYF. In DNA, the CDR3 is TGTGCCAGCAGCTTACCCTGGGGTAGCGGGACTCCTCCCAGGCCAGAGACCCAGTACTTC. The variable domain in full, with the rest retrieved from reference TRBV7-9 and TRBJ2-5, is DTGVSQNPRHKITKRGQNVTFRCDPISEHNRLYWYRQTLGQGPEFLTYFQNEAQLEKSRLLSDRFSAERPKGSFSTLEIQRTEQGDSAMYLCASSLPWGSGTPPRPETQYFGPGTRLLVL.

This chain joins TRBV29-1 and TRBJ2-5, with D maybe TRBD1 (5 bases). Germline lookup yields CDR1 SQVTM and CDR2 ANQGSEA. This CDR3 has 13 amino acids. V was cut by 5 bases and J by 3 bases, with 13 bases left in between. The CDR3, as DNA: TGCAGCGTTTTCGAACAGGCGAAAGAGACCCAGTACTTC. Translating it yields CSVFEQAKETQYF. The full variable domain, its missing parts supplied by reference TRBV29-1 and TRBJ2-5, is SAVISQKPSRDICQRGTSLTIQCQVDSQVTMMFWYRQQPGQSLTLIATANQGSEATYESGFVIDKFPISRPNLTFSTLTVSNMSPEDSSIYLCSVFEQAKETQYFGPGTRLLVL.

V and J are TRBV28 and TRBJ2-5; D not certain. The CDR3 sequence is 15 residues long. The ends were cut back, 5 bases at V and 1 base at J, with 14 bases in the middle. Per germline, CDR1 MDHEN and CDR2 SYDVKM. CDR3 DNA: TGTGCCAGCAGTGCGCAGCAGGCTGGCCAAGAGACCCAGTACTTC. Translating it yields CASSAQQAGQETQYF.

This chain joins TRBV20-1 and TRBJ1-4, with a possible D match to TRBD1 (6 bases). Trimming took off 0 bases at V and 6 bases at J, with 11 bases between the two ends. CDR1 and CDR2 (germline): DFQATT, SNEGSKA (reference sequence). The length of the CDR3 is 14 residues. CDR3 sequence: CSARDSGTYEKLFF. The CDR3 nucleotides read TGCAGTGCTAGAGATTCGGGGACATATGAAAAACTGTTTTTT.

This clonotype has just a few counts. J is TRBJ1-2 and V is TRBV27; D ambiguous. Germline assignment: CDR1 MNHEY and CDR2 SMNVEV (reference sequence). This CDR3 is 15 amino acids long. Trimming shortened V by 4 bases and J by 5 bases, and 17 bases separated the two germline ends. The CDR3 loop reads CASSSSGPNLYGYTF. DNA for the CDR3: TGTGCCAGCAGTTCTTCCGGGCCAAATTTATATGGCTACACCTTC.

This sequence joins TRBV7-8 and TRBJ2-7; D is ambiguous. From germline, CDR1 is SGHVS and CDR2 FQNEAQ. The CDR3 is 16 amino acids. Trimming removed 1 base from V and 0 bases from J, with 13 bases in between. CDR3 bases: TGTGCCAGCAGCTTAGTAGCAGGCTACCTCTCCTACGAGCAGTACTTC. Translating it yields CASSLVAGYLSYEQYF. Together with reference TRBV7-8 and TRBJ2-7, the CDR3 gives the full variable domain: GAGVSQSPRYKVAKRGQDVALRCDPISGHVSLFWYQQALGQGPEFLTYFQNEAQLDKSGLPSDRFFAERPEGSVSTLKIQRTQQEDSAVYLCASSLVAGYLSYEQYFGPGTRLTVT.

This clonotype was seen a few times. This chain uses TRBV29-1 with TRBJ2-7; D uncertain. Trimming removed 4 bases from V and 0 bases from J, with 7 bases in between. The CDR3 runs to 12 residues. CDR1 SQVTM and CDR2 ANQGSEA come from the germline V gene. The CDR3 sequence is CSVAWGSYEQYF. The CDR3 DNA reads as TGCAGCGTTGCCTGGGGCTCCTACGAGCAGTACTTC.

The chain uses TRBV15 and TRBJ2-5; the D gene could be TRBD1 or TRBD2 (6 bases each). V was clipped by 1 base and J by 5 bases, with 17 bases between them. The CDR3 totals 16 residues. Germline assignment: CDR1 LNHNV and CDR2 YYDKDF (reference sequence). CDR3 residues: CATSRAEGGLGETQYF. For the CDR3, the DNA is TGTGCCACCAGCAGAGCCGAGGGGGGATTAGGGGAGACCCAGTACTTC.

The chain joins TRBV10-2 to TRBJ2-5; D uncertain. The V and J ends lost 2 bases and 6 bases respectively, with 13 bases between them. The CDR3 totals 14 residues. Germline CDR1 WSHSY, CDR2 SAAADI. The CDR3 sequence: CASSELNVVQTQYF. The DNA for the CDR3 is TGCGCCAGCAGTGAGCTGAATGTGGTACAGACCCAGTACTTC.

Of note for this clonotype: Relative to the germline gene, one junction end is altered; a read error may explain this. The chain recombines TRBV20-1 with TRBJ1-4; D not certain. This CDR3 region has 13 residues. Looked up from germline, CDR1 is DFQATT and CDR2 is SNEGSKA (reference sequence). CDR3 loop: CSARQATNEKLVF. In nucleotides, the CDR3 is TGCAGTGCTAGACAGGCAACTAATGAAAAACTGGTTTTT.

The gene calls are TRBV20-1 and TRBJ1-2; 9 bases are a match to TRBD1. CDR1 and CDR2 (germline): DFQATT, SNEGSKA (reference sequence). The CDR3 spans 12 residues. J was trimmed by 7 bases and V by 5 bases; bases with no gene match: 5. CDR3 protein: CSALQGAGGYTF. The CDR3 DNA follows: TGCAGTGCTTTACAGGGGGCGGGTGGCTACACCTTC.

This clonotype was seen only a few times. CDR3 in DNA: TGTGCCAGCAGTTACTTAGGGGCCTCACACACTGAAGCTTTCTTT. It translates to CASSYLGASHTEAFF. The V and J genes are TRBV6-5 and TRBJ1-1, with D possibly being TRBD1 (5 bases). The V gene's germline CDR1 is MNHEY and CDR2 SVGAGI. The CDR3 has 15 residues. V was trimmed by 1 base and J by 3 bases, leaving 12 bases between them.

V is TRBV25-1 and J is TRBJ2-1, with D possibly matching TRBD2 (7 bases). V gave up 10 bases and J gave up 3 bases, with 16 bases separating them. Per the germline V gene, CDR1 is MGHDK and CDR2 is SYGVNS. CDR3 length: 14 amino acids. The CDR3 region has the DNA TGTGCCACCCGTCCGGGGGGCCTCTACAATGAGCAGTTCTTC. This encodes CATRPGGLYNEQFF.

This clonotype was seen a handful of times. The chain has TRBV12-3 or TRBV12-4 and TRBJ1-4, with TRBD1 as a possible D gene (5 bases). The CDR3 spans 12 residues. V was shortened by 6 bases and J by 8 bases, with 10 bases between the two germline ends. CDR3 in amino acids: CASRAGEEKLFF. CDR3 nucleotide sequence: TGTGCCAGCAGAGCGGGGGAGGAAAAACTGTTTTTT.

This chain links TRBV11-2 with TRBJ2-7, with D possibly being TRBD2 (6 bases). The germline V gene encodes CDR1 SGHAT and CDR2 FQNNGV. With 4 bases removed from V and 0 bases from J, the gap between germline ends came to 19 bases. The CDR3 is 17 amino acids. The CDR3 reads CASSSTPAGMVSYEQYF. The DNA for the CDR3 is TGTGCCAGCAGCTCCACCCCTGCGGGGATGGTCTCCTACGAGCAGTACTTC.

The V call is TRBV7-2, the J call TRBJ1-2; D not certain. Germline-derived CDR1 and CDR2 are SGHTA and FQGNSA. The V end lost 2 bases, the J end lost 5 bases, and 24 bases lay between the germline ends. CDR3 size: 18 residues. The CDR3 DNA sequence: TGTGCCAGCAGCTTACGCCCACCCATCCTCGGTCAGCGGTATGGCTACACCTTC. The encoded protein is CASSLRPPILGQRYGYTF.